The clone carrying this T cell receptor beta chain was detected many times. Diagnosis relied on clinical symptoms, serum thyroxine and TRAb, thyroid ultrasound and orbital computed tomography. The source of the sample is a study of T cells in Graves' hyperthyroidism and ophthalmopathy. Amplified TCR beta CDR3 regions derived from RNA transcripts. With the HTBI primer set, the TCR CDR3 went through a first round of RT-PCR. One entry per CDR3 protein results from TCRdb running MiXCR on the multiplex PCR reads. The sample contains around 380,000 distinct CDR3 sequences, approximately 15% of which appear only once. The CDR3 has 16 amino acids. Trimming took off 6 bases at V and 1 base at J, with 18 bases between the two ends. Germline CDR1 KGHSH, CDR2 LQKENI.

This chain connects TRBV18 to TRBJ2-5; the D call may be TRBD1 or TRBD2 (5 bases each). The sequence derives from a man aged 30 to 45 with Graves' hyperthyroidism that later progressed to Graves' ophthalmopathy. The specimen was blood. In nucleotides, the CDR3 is TGTGCCAGCTCTCTACCGGGACGCACTTCCCAAGAGACCCAGTACTTC. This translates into CASSLPGRTSQETQYF.